The 2 T cell receptor beta chains in this list originate from one sample, sequenced in a study of blood T cell repertoires in COVID-19. Method: immunoSEQ multiplex PCR; TCRdb's copy keeps in-frame clones and lacks some. The profile shows some 140,000 clones, under 85% of them singletons. Sequenced material: PBMCs or T cells enriched from blood (not recorded which). The source is a man under 40 who had recovered from COVID-19.

CDR3 DNA sequence: TGTGCCAGCAGTAAATGGACAGGGCCCTACGAGCAGTACGTC. Translation: CASSKWTGPYEQYV. The V gene is TRBV6-5, the J gene TRBJ2-7; 8 bases line up with TRBD1. The V and J ends lost 5 bases and 2 bases, in that order; junction bases with no gene match: 5. CDR1 and CDR2 from the germline V gene are MNHEY and SVGAGI. CDR3 length: 14 amino acids.

The chain recombines TRBV5-1 with TRBJ2-1; TRBD2 aligns across 8 bases. J was trimmed by 9 bases and V by 5 bases; bases with no gene match: 10. This CDR3 has 14 amino acids. Germline lookup yields CDR1 SGHRS and CDR2 YFSETQ. The CDR3 sequence is CASSGSLAGAEQFF. The CDR3 DNA sequence: TGCGCCAGCAGTGGAAGTCTAGCGGGTGCTGAGCAGTTCTTC.